Shown below are 10 T cell receptor beta chains from a single sample sequenced in a study of CD8 T cells in Susac syndrome. After extraction with the RNeasy kit, roughly 0.45 to 1 ug of the RNA was reverse transcribed using random hexamers. One entry per CDR3 protein, called by TCRdb with MiXCR from the immunoSEQ multiplex PCR reads. Seen here are some 190,000 distinct CDR3 sequences, 80% to 95% observed once, and the top ten hold 0.1%. Sample: CD4+ T cells from PBMCs. The receptors stem from a human donor in good health.

CDR3 sequence: CASSPTSSGGAIYF. CDR3 bases: TGTGCCAGCAGCCCGACTTCTAGCGGGGGGGCAATTTACTTC. This rearrangement joins TRBV3-1 to TRBJ2-5; the match to TRBD2 covers 12 bases. V trimming: 4 bases; J trimming: 14 bases; junction bases outside the gene matches: 11. CDR3 length: 14 residues. CDR1 is LGHDT and CDR2 is YNNKEL in the germline V gene (reference sequence).

The J gene is TRBJ1-6, the V gene TRBV20-1, with TRBD1 identical over 9 bases. Germline V gives CDR1 DFQATT, CDR2 SNEGSKA (reference sequence). The CDR3 consists of 15 residues. V lost 3 bases, J lost 7 bases, and 7 bases stayed unmatched. DNA of the CDR3: TGCAGTGCTAGCCCCCTGACAGGGGGGAATTCACCCCTCCACTTT. As protein: CSASPLTGGNSPLHF.

This rearrangement joins TRBV5-1 to TRBJ1-1; TRBD1 aligns across 7 bases. The CDR3 totals 17 residues. Germline lookup yields CDR1 SGHRS and CDR2 YFSETQ. The V segment lost 0 bases and the J segment 0 bases; nucleotides outside the gene matches: 8. The CDR3 DNA is TGCGCCAGCAGCTTGGCGGCAGGGGGGACTATGAACACTGAAGCTTTCTTT. This sequence encodes CASSLAAGGTMNTEAFF.

This clonotype was counted a single time. This rearrangement joins TRBV10-3 to TRBJ1-6, with unresolved D. CDR3 length: 15 amino acids. V lost 7 bases, J lost 7 bases, and 17 bases lay in between. Germline V CDR1 and CDR2: ENHRY, SYGVKD. CDR3 bases: TGTGCCATCACCACGAGACCTGGGCTCAATTCACCCCTCCACTTT. Translating gives CAITTRPGLNSPLHF.

The chain combines TRBV20-1 with TRBJ2-4, with a tentative D call TRBD2 (6 bases). V was cut by 5 bases and J by 9 bases, with 14 bases left in between. Germline V gives CDR1 DFQATT, CDR2 SNEGSKA (reference sequence). CDR3 length: 12 amino acids. Here the CDR3 DNA reads TGCAGTGCTCCCGGAGGGCCGGGCATTCAGTACTTC. Amino acids: CSAPGGPGIQYF.

The rearrangement joins TRBV19 to TRBJ2-1; 7 bases fit TRBD1. The trim removed 9 bases at V and 4 bases at J, leaving 6 bases unmatched. Germline CDR1 reads LNHDA; CDR2 reads SQIVND (reference sequence). The CDR3 sequence is 13 residues long. This CDR3 is CASRRDSYNEQFF. The CDR3 DNA sequence: TGTGCCAGCCGCCGGGACAGTTACAATGAGCAGTTCTTC.

The V gene is TRBV6-2 or TRBV6-3, the J gene TRBJ1-6; D unresolved. Germline CDR1 is MNHEY and CDR2 is SVGEGT. CDR3 size: 16 residues. V dropped 4 bases and J dropped 1 base, with 11 bases sitting between them. The CDR3: CASSSPGSSYNSPLHF. The CDR3 DNA is TGTGCCAGCAGTTCCCCGGGAAGTTCCTATAATTCACCCCTCCACTTT.

The rearrangement uses TRBV2 and TRBJ2-1, with 9 bases lining up with TRBD2. Trimming cost V 6 bases and J 4 bases; bases outside gene matches: 7. CDR3 length equals 15 residues. CDR1 is SNHLY, CDR2 FYNNEI, per germline. The CDR3 bases are TGTGCCAGCAGAAAACTAGCGGGTTCGTACAATGAGCAGTTCTTC. Protein product: CASRKLAGSYNEQFF.

This clonotype was picked up one time. The chain recombines TRBV20-1 with TRBJ1-5; D gene ambiguous. From germline, CDR1 is DFQATT and CDR2 SNEGSKA (reference sequence). The CDR3 is made up of 12 amino acids. The CDR3 nucleotides are TGCAGCATGGGGAGTGGCAATCAGCCCCAGCATTTT. Its protein product is CSMGSGNQPQHF.

The chain carries TRBV23-1 and TRBJ1-6, with a tentative D call TRBD1 (6 bases). TRBV23-1 is an ORF for which the function is uncertain. Trimming shortened V by 0 bases and J by 5 bases, and 20 bases separated the two germline ends. CDR3 length: 19 residues. In DNA form, the CDR3 reads TGCGCCAGCAGTCAATCGGGCCCCGCACGGGGGCATGATAATTCACCCCTCCACTTT. Protein: CASSQSGPARGHDNSPLHF.